This record covers a single TCR beta chain. What it recognizes is unknown. This CDR3 is built from 12 residues. J lost 10 bases, V lost 6 bases, and 9 bases had no gene match. The germline gives CDR1 SNHLY, CDR2 FYNNEI. The CDR3 regions of TCR beta were amplified from RNA transcripts. During a first-round RT-PCR of the TCR CDR3, the HTBI primer set was used. TCRdb itself ran the multiplex PCR reads through MiXCR, one entry per CDR3 protein. Here the sample spans tens of thousands of distinct CDR3 sequences, 45% to 65% being singletons. This record comes from a study of T cells in Graves' hyperthyroidism and ophthalmopathy. Overall study results and limits: Model-based prediction identified ophthalmopathy a median about 7 months prior to its onset. From stable hyperthyroidism, ophthalmopathy was set apart by a 13 V-J model.

The specimen sequenced was peripheral blood or thyroid tissue (not recorded which). This clonotype was obtained from a man aged 18 to 30 with Graves' hyperthyroidism. The chain joins TRBV2 to TRBJ2-7, with 7 bases lining up with TRBD1. The CDR3 sequence is CASSAKRQGQYF. The DNA for the CDR3 is TGTGCCAGCAGCGCGAAGCGACAGGGTCAGTACTTC.